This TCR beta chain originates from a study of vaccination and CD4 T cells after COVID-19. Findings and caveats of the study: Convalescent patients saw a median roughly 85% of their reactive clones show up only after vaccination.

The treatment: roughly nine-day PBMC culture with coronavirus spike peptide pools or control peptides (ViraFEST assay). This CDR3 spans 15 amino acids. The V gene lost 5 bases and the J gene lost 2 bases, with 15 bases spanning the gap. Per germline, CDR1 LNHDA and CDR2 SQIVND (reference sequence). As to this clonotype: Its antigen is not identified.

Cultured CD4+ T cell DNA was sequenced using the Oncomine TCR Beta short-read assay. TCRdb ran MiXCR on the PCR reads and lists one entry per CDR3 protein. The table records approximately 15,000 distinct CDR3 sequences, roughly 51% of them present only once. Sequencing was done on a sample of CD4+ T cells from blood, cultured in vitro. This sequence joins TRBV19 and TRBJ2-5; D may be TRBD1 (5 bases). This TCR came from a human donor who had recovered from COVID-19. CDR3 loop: CASSLRQPRQETQYF. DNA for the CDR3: TGTGCCAGTAGTTTACGACAGCCTAGGCAAGAGACCCAGTACTTC.